This is a list of T cell receptor beta chains from one sample in a study of siplizumab effects on memory and regulatory T cells. Measured with immunoSEQ multiplex PCR; TCRdb has only the in-frame clones, and not every one. This table holds more than 85,000 clones, 92% found once. The sequenced sample was Tregs sorted from blood. Receptor source: a human donor in good health. Both conserved end residues are trimmed from each CDR3.

V	length	CDR3
TRBV7-9	16	ASSLKVGLPSTVDEQF
TRBV29-1	10	SVPRGNYGYT
TRBV15	12	ATSRETVNQPQH
TRBV5-1	14	ASSLVGWNMNTEAF
TRBV18	11	ASSPSGANVLT
TRBV7-2	10	ASTLQEGEQY
TRBV7-9	10	ASSFIGYEQY
TRBV9	12	ASSPGGRGETQY
TRBV7-7	11	ASSLGPFDTQY
TRBV6-1	12	ASKGQLSGNTIY
TRBV2	13	ASRVDRVGRETQY
TRBV19	13	ASSMSRRHNQPQH
TRBV30	12	AWSWTGGNQPQH
TRBV10-3	11	AISESRRPEAF
TRBV5-1	12	ASRFQGLGSEAF
TRBV9	14	ASSARGYAGGNTIY
TRBV7-9	15	ASSSRTSGMGRDEQF
TRBV9	13	ASSVVDRGPDTQY
TRBV10-3	11	AIRTDSYNEQF
TRBV19	12	ASSPGQGSTEAF
TRBV6-5	11	ASSSGMKYGYT
TRBV6-1	9	ASRGSLRYT
TRBV5-6	15	ASSLGLVLSGANVLT
TRBV19	14	ASRLGQGASNYGYT
TRBV9	13	ASSVAGWATGELF
TRBV19	12	ASSPLTGGGGYT
TRBV2	11	ASREDGNYGYT
TRBV15	10	ATSSFKDEQF
TRBV27	11	ASKSRLNTEAF
TRBV5-6	14	ASSPGLAAFGNEQF
TRBV5-4	10	ASSLAWREQF
TRBV2	10	ASNDRYYGYT
TRBV6-5	11	ASSSVLREKLF
TRBV11-2	12	ASSPGRTSYEQY
TRBV2	13	ASSERSGTYNEQF
TRBV7-9	10	ASSLVATEAF
TRBV29-1	12	SVLWGGPTDTQY
TRBV11-2	11	ASSARANQPQH
TRBV2	11	ASSAGGVGGYT
TRBV14	11	ASSQEGADTQY
TRBV2	10	ASRDRAYEQY
TRBV27	18	ASSPGTASYLLYSNQPQH
TRBV6-5	11	ASGRGSTDTQY
TRBV18	14	ASSPPGGLNTGELF
TRBV2	8	ASKEYGYT
TRBV5-4	14	ASSLVGGLTNYGYT
TRBV7-6	14	ASSAPLSGRTDTQY
TRBV2	12	ASSGRDRVIWQY
TRBV6-5	11	ASKGMPGEGYT
TRBV19	9	ASSQDREAF
TRBV7-2	13	ASSGTGGSAYEQY
TRBV19	10	ASSPPKGTQY
TRBV18	12	ASSPNRGTDTQY
TRBV29-1	12	SVGRLVMTDTQY
TRBV2	12	ASSVLAGVETQY
TRBV27	13	ASSLRGAPYNEQF
TRBV5-1	10	ASSPESDTQY